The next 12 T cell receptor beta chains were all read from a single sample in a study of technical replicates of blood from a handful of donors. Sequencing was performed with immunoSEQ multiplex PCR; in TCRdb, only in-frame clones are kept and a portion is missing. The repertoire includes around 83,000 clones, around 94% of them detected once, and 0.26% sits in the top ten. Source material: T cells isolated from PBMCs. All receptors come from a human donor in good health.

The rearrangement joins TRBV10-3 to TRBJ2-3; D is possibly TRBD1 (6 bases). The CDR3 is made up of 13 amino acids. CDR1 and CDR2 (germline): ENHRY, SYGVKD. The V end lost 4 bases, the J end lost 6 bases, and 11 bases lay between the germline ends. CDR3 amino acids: CAISAGAVDTQYF. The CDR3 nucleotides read TGTGCCATCAGTGCAGGGGCAGTCGATACGCAGTATTTT.

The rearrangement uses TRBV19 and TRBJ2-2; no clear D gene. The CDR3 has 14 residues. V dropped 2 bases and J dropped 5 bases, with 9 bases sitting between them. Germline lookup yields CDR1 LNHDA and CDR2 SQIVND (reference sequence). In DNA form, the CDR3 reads TGTGCCAGTAGTATATCCGTCGAGACCGGGGAGCTGTTTTTT. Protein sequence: CASSISVETGELFF.

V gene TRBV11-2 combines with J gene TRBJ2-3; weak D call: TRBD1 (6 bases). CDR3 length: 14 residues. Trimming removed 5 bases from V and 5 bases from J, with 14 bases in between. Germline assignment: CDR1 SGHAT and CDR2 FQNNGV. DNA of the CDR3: TGTGCCAGCAGCACAGGGTCTAGGGGAGATACGCAGTATTTT. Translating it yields CASSTGSRGDTQYF.

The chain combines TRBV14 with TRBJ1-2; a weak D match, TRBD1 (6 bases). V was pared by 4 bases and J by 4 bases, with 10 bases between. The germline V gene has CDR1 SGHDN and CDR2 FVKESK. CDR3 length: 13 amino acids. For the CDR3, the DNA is TGTGCCAGCAGCCCGGACAGAGCCTATGGCTACACCTTC. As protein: CASSPDRAYGYTF.

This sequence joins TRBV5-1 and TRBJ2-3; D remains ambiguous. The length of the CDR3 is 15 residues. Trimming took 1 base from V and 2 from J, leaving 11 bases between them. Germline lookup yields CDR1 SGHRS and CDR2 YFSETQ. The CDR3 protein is CASSLSNRYTDTQYF. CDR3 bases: TGCGCCAGCAGCTTGAGCAACAGATACACAGATACGCAGTATTTT.

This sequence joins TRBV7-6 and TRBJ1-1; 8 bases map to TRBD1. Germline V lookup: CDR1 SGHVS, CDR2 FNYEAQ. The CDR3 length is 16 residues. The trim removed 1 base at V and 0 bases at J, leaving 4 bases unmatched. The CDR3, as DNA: TGTGCCAGCAGCTTAGGGGACAGGCGATTGAACACTGAAGCTTTCTTT. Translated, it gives CASSLGDRRLNTEAFF. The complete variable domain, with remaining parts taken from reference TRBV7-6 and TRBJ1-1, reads GAGVSQSPRYKVTKRGQDVALRCDPISGHVSLYWYRQALGQGPEFLTYFNYEAQQDKSGLPNDRFSAERPEGSISTLTIQRTEQRDSAMYRCASSLGDRRLNTEAFFGQGTRLTVV.

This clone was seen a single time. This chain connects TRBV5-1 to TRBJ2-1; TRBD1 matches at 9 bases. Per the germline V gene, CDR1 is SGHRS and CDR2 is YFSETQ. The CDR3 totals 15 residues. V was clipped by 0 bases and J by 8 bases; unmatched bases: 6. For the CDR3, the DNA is TGCGCCAGCAGCTTGGGGACAGGGGCGATCGATGAGCAGTTCTTC. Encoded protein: CASSLGTGAIDEQFF.

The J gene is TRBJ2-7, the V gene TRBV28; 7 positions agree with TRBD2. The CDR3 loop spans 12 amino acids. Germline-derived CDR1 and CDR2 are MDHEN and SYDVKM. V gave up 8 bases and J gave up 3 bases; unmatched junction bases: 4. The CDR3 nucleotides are TGTGCCAGCCGCGCTAGCGGCTACGAGCAGTACTTC. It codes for CASRASGYEQYF.

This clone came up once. The CDR3 sequence: CASSLGPPTNEKLFF. The CDR3 nucleotides read TGTGCCAGCAGCTTGGGGCCGCCGACTAATGAAAAACTGTTTTTT. The J gene is TRBJ1-4, the V gene TRBV5-8; D is unresolved. Germline V gene lookup returns CDR1 SGHTS and CDR2 YDEGEE. This CDR3 contains 15 residues. Trimming pared 0 bases from V and 2 bases from J, leaving 8 bases between.

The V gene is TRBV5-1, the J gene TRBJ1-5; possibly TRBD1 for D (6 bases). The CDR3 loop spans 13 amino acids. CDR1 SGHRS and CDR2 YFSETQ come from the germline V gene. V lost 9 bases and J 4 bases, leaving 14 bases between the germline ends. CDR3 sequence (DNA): TGCGCCAAATCCAGGGGCCGGAATCAGCCCCAGCATTTT. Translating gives CAKSRGRNQPQHF. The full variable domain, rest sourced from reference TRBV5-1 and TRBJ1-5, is KAGVTQTPRYLIKTRGQQVTLSCSPISGHRSVSWYQQTPGQGLQFLFEYFSETQRNKGNFPGRFSGRQFSNSRSEMNVSTLELGDSALYLCAKSRGRNQPQHFGDGTRLSIL.

The CDR3 DNA follows: TGTGCCAGTAGCCCCCAAATCCTCCAGGGAACTAGCACAGATACGCAGTATTTT. Its protein is CASSPQILQGTSTDTQYF. J is TRBJ2-3 and V is TRBV19, with a tentative D call TRBD1 (5 bases). CDR1 LNHDA and CDR2 SQIVND come from the germline V gene (reference sequence). The length of the CDR3 is 18 residues. The V end was cut by 6 bases, the J end by 0 bases, with 22 bases between.

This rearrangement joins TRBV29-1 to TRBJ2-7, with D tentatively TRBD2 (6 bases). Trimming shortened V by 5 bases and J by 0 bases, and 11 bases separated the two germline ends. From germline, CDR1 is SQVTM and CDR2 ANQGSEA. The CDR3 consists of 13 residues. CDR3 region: CSVLRRDSYEQYF. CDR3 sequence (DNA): TGCAGCGTTTTACGGCGGGACTCCTACGAGCAGTACTTC.